The source of this TCR beta chain is a study of T cell repertoires in cytomegalovirus infection. As for the study in general: Based on public TCR beta signatures, there were indications of CMV infection and of a matching HLA type.

Overall study findings and caveats: People with CMV and the relevant HLA were identified by cumulative public TCR beta family frequency. Within the response measured ex vivo, HLA-C-restricted CMV-specific TCR beta clonotypes were dominant.

TCRdb independently ran MiXCR on the reads; one entry per CDR3 protein. The sample lists approximately 170,000 distinct CDR3 sequences; roughly 15% were seen once. With regard to this clonotype: The antigen is undetermined.

This TCR was recovered from a human donor in good health (CMV status not recorded). Some clones in this sample may be carry-over from other donors' samples. Sequencing input: CD8+ T cells from PBMCs.

As DNA, the CDR3 is TGTGCCAGTAGTATTGCGGGAGCGGTGTTTGAGCAGTTCTTC. Translating it yields CASSIAGAVFEQFF. This chain links TRBV19 with TRBJ2-1; TRBD2 agrees at 7 bases. Germline V CDR1 and CDR2: LNHDA, SQIVND (reference sequence). CDR3 length: 14 residues. With V trimmed by 3 bases and J by 9 bases, 8 bases remained unmatched. The variable domain in full, completed from reference TRBV19 and TRBJ2-1, reads DGGITQSPKYLFRKEGQNVTLSCEQNLNHDAMYWYRQDPGQGLRLIYYSQIVNDFQKGDIAEGYSVSREKKESFPLTVTSAQKNPTAFYLCASSIAGAVFEQFFGPGTRLTVL.